This TCR beta chain comes out of a study of CDR3 diversity in severe acne. This clonotype was detected only a few times. TCRdb called the PCR reads again in MiXCR, with one record for every CDR3 protein. The table includes fewer than 90,000 distinct CDR3 sequences, around 47% detected once. Germline V gene data show CDR1 as MGHDK and CDR2 as SYGVNS. V lost 6 bases and J 0 bases, leaving 11 bases between the germline ends. This CDR3 spans 14 amino acids. The chain couples TRBV25-1 to TRBJ1-1; D ambiguous. This sequence originates from a male donor with severe acne vulgaris. Sequencing was carried out using blood. CDR3: CASRTQRMNTEAFF. Here the CDR3 DNA reads TGTGCCAGCAGGACCCAGAGAATGAACACTGAAGCTTTCTTT.